Listed below are T cell receptor beta chains from one sample, sequenced in a study of early T cells in non-severe SARS-CoV-2 infection. TCRdb reanalysed the 5' RACE reads using MiXCR and keeps one entry per CDR3 protein. The table includes 50,000 to 60,000 distinct CDR3 sequences, approximately 12% detected once. The sequenced sample was whole blood. The receptors come from an adult who was a healthcare worker with PCR-confirmed SARS-CoV-2 infection or an uninfected control (not recorded which). Both conserved end residues are part of each CDR3. D genes are given only for firm matches. Size is stated for part of the rows, as once, few or many counts, or as a class when the clone is expanded.

d_gene: NA
abundance: NA
j_gene: TRBJ2-7
v_gene: TRBV12-3/TRBV12-4
CDR3aa: CASSLGSRSYEQYF
CDR3nt: TGTGCCAGCAGTTTGGGGTCCAGGTCCTACGAGCAGTACTTC

d_gene: NA
abundance: once
j_gene: TRBJ1-1
v_gene: TRBV9
CDR3aa: CASSVGHLVGSNTEAFF
CDR3nt: TGTGCCAGCAGCGTAGGACACCTGGTGGGGTCTAACACTGAAGCTTTCTTT

d_gene: TRBD1
abundance: many
j_gene: TRBJ2-7
v_gene: TRBV7-9
CDR3aa: CASSPLGDSPYEQYF
CDR3nt: TGTGCCAGCAGCCCCTTAGGGGACAGCCCCTACGAGCAGTACTTC

d_gene: NA
abundance: few
j_gene: TRBJ1-5
v_gene: TRBV7-2
CDR3aa: CASSPAPYQPQHF
CDR3nt: TGTGCCAGCAGCCCGGCCCCTTATCAGCCCCAGCATTTT

d_gene: TRBD1
abundance: few
j_gene: TRBJ1-3
v_gene: TRBV6-1
CDR3aa: CASRQGFGNTIYF
CDR3nt: TGTGCCAGCAGACAGGGGTTCGGAAACACCATATATTTT

d_gene: NA
abundance: many
j_gene: TRBJ1-3
v_gene: TRBV20-1
CDR3aa: CSAIPFSGNTIYF
CDR3nt: TGCAGTGCCATTCCGTTCTCTGGAAACACCATATATTTT

d_gene: NA
abundance: NA
j_gene: TRBJ2-2
v_gene: TRBV7-9
CDR3aa: CATPGRGESGELFF
CDR3nt: TGTGCCACCCCAGGCAGGGGCGAGTCCGGGGAGCTGTTTTTT

d_gene: NA
abundance: many
j_gene: TRBJ2-1
v_gene: TRBV30
CDR3aa: CAWMNYPLYNEQFF
CDR3nt: TGTGCCTGGATGAACTATCCCCTTTACAATGAGCAGTTCTTC

d_gene: NA
abundance: NA
j_gene: TRBJ2-2
v_gene: TRBV2
CDR3aa: CASVLTFAGELFF
CDR3nt: TGTGCCAGTGTGCTTACGTTCGCCGGGGAGCTGTTTTTT

d_gene: TRBD2
abundance: many
j_gene: TRBJ2-5
v_gene: TRBV7-2
CDR3aa: CASSGTRETQYF
CDR3nt: TGTGCCAGCTCCGGGACTAGAGAGACCCAGTACTTC

d_gene: TRBD2
abundance: many
j_gene: TRBJ2-5
v_gene: TRBV5-1
CDR3aa: CASSFGGAYQETQYF
CDR3nt: TGCGCCAGCAGCTTCGGGGGGGCCTACCAAGAGACCCAGTACTTC

d_gene: TRBD1
abundance: many
j_gene: TRBJ2-3
v_gene: TRBV10-3
CDR3aa: CAISPGGASTDTQYF
CDR3nt: TGTGCCATCAGTCCAGGGGGCGCGAGCACAGATACGCAGTATTTT

d_gene: NA
abundance: once
j_gene: TRBJ1-5
v_gene: TRBV6-5
CDR3aa: CASSYSRINQPQHF
CDR3nt: TGTGCCAGCAGTTACAGCCGCATTAACCAGCCCCAGCATTTT

d_gene: TRBD1
abundance: many
j_gene: TRBJ2-5
v_gene: TRBV7-2
CDR3aa: CASSLAGTEQETQYF
CDR3nt: TGTGCCAGCAGCTTAGCAGGGACAGAGCAAGAGACCCAGTACTTC

d_gene: TRBD1
abundance: many
j_gene: TRBJ1-5
v_gene: TRBV11-2
CDR3aa: CASSPRTGWGYNQPQHF
CDR3nt: TGTGCCAGCAGCCCCCGGACAGGATGGGGTTATAATCAGCCCCAGCATTTT

d_gene: TRBD2
abundance: few
j_gene: TRBJ2-1
v_gene: TRBV30
CDR3aa: CAWSVGSGGYEQFF
CDR3nt: TGTGCCTGGAGTGTGGGTAGCGGGGGCTATGAGCAGTTCTTC

d_gene: NA
abundance: NA
j_gene: TRBJ1-3
v_gene: TRBV20-1
CDR3aa: CSASGLRNTIYF
CDR3nt: TGCAGTGCTAGCGGGCTTCGAAACACCATATATTTT

d_gene: NA
abundance: few
j_gene: TRBJ2-3
v_gene: TRBV7-6
CDR3aa: CASSPRGPRADTQYF
CDR3nt: TGTGCCAGCAGCCCGCGGGGGCCCAGGGCAGATACGCAGTATTTT

d_gene: NA
abundance: many
j_gene: TRBJ1-1
v_gene: TRBV28
CDR3aa: CASSSLWGGPATEAFF
CDR3nt: TGTGCCAGCAGTTCCCTGTGGGGGGGCCCCGCCACTGAAGCTTTCTTT

d_gene: TRBD2
abundance: many
j_gene: TRBJ2-5
v_gene: TRBV12-3/TRBV12-4
CDR3aa: CASSLGTSGETQYF
CDR3nt: TGTGCCAGCAGTTTAGGGACTAGCGGAGAGACCCAGTACTTC

d_gene: NA
abundance: few
j_gene: TRBJ1-2
v_gene: TRBV10-2
CDR3aa: CASSELQSGRNFNYGYTF
CDR3nt: TGCGCCAGCAGTGAGTTACAGTCAGGGAGAAACTTCAACTATGGCTACACCTTC

d_gene: TRBD1
abundance: NA
j_gene: TRBJ2-4
v_gene: TRBV29-1
CDR3aa: CSVDQGANIQYF
CDR3nt: TGCAGCGTTGATCAGGGGGCGAACATTCAGTACTTC

d_gene: TRBD2
abundance: many
j_gene: TRBJ2-2
v_gene: TRBV6-2/TRBV6-3
CDR3aa: CASSEEQLVGGGTGELFF
CDR3nt: TGTGCCAGCAGCGAAGAACAACTAGTCGGCGGGGGGACCGGGGAGCTGTTTTTT

d_gene: NA
abundance: few
j_gene: TRBJ1-2
v_gene: TRBV29-1
CDR3aa: CSVENQTNYGYTF
CDR3nt: TGCAGCGTCGAAAATCAGACTAACTATGGCTACACCTTC

d_gene: NA
abundance: NA
j_gene: TRBJ2-2
v_gene: TRBV7-2
CDR3aa: CASSFHAVANTGELFF
CDR3nt: TGTGCCAGCAGCTTTCACGCGGTTGCGAACACCGGGGAGCTGTTTTTT

d_gene: NA
abundance: few
j_gene: TRBJ2-3
v_gene: TRBV3-1
CDR3aa: CASSQEGSVGTDTQYF
CDR3nt: TGTGCCAGCAGCCAGGAGGGGTCGGTGGGCACAGATACGCAGTATTTT

d_gene: TRBD1
abundance: many
j_gene: TRBJ2-5
v_gene: TRBV14
CDR3aa: CASSGWDSSETQYF
CDR3nt: TGTGCCAGCAGCGGATGGGACAGTAGCGAGACCCAGTACTTC

d_gene: TRBD1
abundance: NA
j_gene: TRBJ1-4
v_gene: TRBV6-5
CDR3aa: CASRDRGTNEKLFF
CDR3nt: TGTGCCAGCAGGGACAGGGGAACTAATGAAAAACTGTTTTTT

d_gene: NA
abundance: many
j_gene: TRBJ1-1
v_gene: TRBV29-1
CDR3aa: CSVGSGGKRTEAFF
CDR3nt: TGCAGCGTTGGCTCTGGGGGGAAGAGGACTGAAGCTTTCTTT

d_gene: TRBD1
abundance: many
j_gene: TRBJ1-6
v_gene: TRBV5-5
CDR3aa: CASSRGTGTAANNSPLHF
CDR3nt: TGTGCCAGCAGCCGTGGGACAGGCACCGCTGCAAATAATTCACCCCTCCACTTT

d_gene: TRBD2
abundance: few
j_gene: TRBJ2-2
v_gene: TRBV20-1
CDR3aa: CSASGPGGTTGELFF
CDR3nt: TGCAGTGCTAGCGGCCCCGGGGGGACCACCGGGGAGCTGTTTTTT

d_gene: NA
abundance: many
j_gene: TRBJ2-5
v_gene: TRBV20-1
CDR3aa: CSASPGVFGETQYF
CDR3nt: TGCAGCGCTAGTCCAGGGGTCTTCGGGGAGACCCAGTACTTC

d_gene: NA
abundance: NA
j_gene: TRBJ2-7
v_gene: TRBV7-6
CDR3aa: CASSLIKDNSYEQYF
CDR3nt: TGTGCCAGCAGCTTAATAAAGGACAACTCCTACGAGCAGTACTTC

d_gene: NA
abundance: NA
j_gene: TRBJ2-3
v_gene: TRBV29-1
CDR3aa: CSVALPDTQYF
CDR3nt: TGCAGCGTTGCCCTTCCAGATACGCAGTATTTT

d_gene: NA
abundance: NA
j_gene: TRBJ2-5
v_gene: TRBV6-2/TRBV6-3
CDR3aa: CASRRRNQETQYF
CDR3nt: TGTGCCAGCAGACGGCGGAACCAAGAGACCCAGTACTTC

d_gene: NA
abundance: few
j_gene: TRBJ2-1
v_gene: TRBV25-1
CDR3aa: CASSGTTGSLRSNEQFF
CDR3nt: TGTGCCAGCAGTGGCACAACAGGGTCACTACGCAGCAATGAGCAGTTCTTC

d_gene: NA
abundance: NA
j_gene: TRBJ2-3
v_gene: TRBV5-1
CDR3aa: CASRIQTVSTDTQYF
CDR3nt: TGCGCCAGCAGGATCCAGACAGTGAGCACAGATACGCAGTATTTT

d_gene: NA
abundance: NA
j_gene: TRBJ1-5
v_gene: TRBV19
CDR3aa: CAAGRGRGNQPQHF
CDR3nt: TGTGCCGCAGGGCGGGGTAGGGGCAATCAGCCCCAGCATTTT

d_gene: NA
abundance: NA
j_gene: TRBJ2-2
v_gene: TRBV20-1
CDR3aa: CSARVGGVNTGELFF
CDR3nt: TGCAGTGCTAGAGTGGGCGGGGTCAACACCGGGGAGCTGTTTTTT

d_gene: TRBD1
abundance: few
j_gene: TRBJ1-5
v_gene: TRBV2
CDR3aa: CASRRTGGESNQPQHF
CDR3nt: TGTGCCAGCAGGAGGACAGGGGGCGAGAGCAATCAGCCCCAGCATTTT

d_gene: TRBD1
abundance: few
j_gene: TRBJ1-1
v_gene: TRBV10-3
CDR3aa: CAIRQGAGNLNTEAFF
CDR3nt: TGTGCCATCAGACAGGGGGCCGGGAATTTGAACACTGAAGCTTTCTTT

d_gene: NA
abundance: many
j_gene: TRBJ2-1
v_gene: TRBV5-1
CDR3aa: CASSWRNREWEQFF
CDR3nt: TGCGCCAGCAGCTGGAGGAACAGAGAATGGGAGCAGTTCTTC